The rows below give T cell receptor beta chains drawn from one sample of a study of T-cell reconstitution after alpha-beta-depleted transplantation in children. TCRdb called the PCR reads again in MiXCR, with one record for every CDR3 protein. The sample has 200,000 to 250,000 distinct CDR3 sequences, approximately 9.5% seen once. The specimen was PBMCs from the stem cell graft donor, collected from the stem cell graft. These receptors all come from a human donor who donated a stem cell graft to a child with acute lymphoblastic leukemia. The CDR3 runs from the conserved cysteine through the conserved F or W. A D gene is named only where the DNA matches it firmly. Rows give clone size only sometimes, using once, few, many, or a class for an expanded clone.

.	TRBV27	many	14	TRBJ2-3	CATSARVGTDTQYF	TGTGCCACCTCAGCCAGGGTTGGCACAGATACGCAGTATTTT
.	TRBV27	few	14	TRBJ2-3	CASSLEGAKDTQYF	TGTGCCAGCAGTTTGGAGGGGGCTAAAGATACGCAGTATTTT
TRBD1	TRBV7-8	.	19	TRBJ1-5	CASSEPGQGSFLENQPQHF	TGTGCCAGCAGCGAACCGGGACAGGGATCTTTTTTGGAAAATCAGCCCCAGCATTTT
.	TRBV5-1	few	12	TRBJ1-2	CASQGRSYGYTF	TGCGCCAGCCAGGGGAGGAGCTATGGCTACACCTTC
.	TRBV5-1	few	11	TRBJ2-4	CASSLEDGGYF	TGCGCCAGCAGCTTGGAGGACGGGGGATACTTC
.	TRBV5-1	few	15	TRBJ2-6	CASSSTVSGANVLTF	TGCGCCAGCAGCTCGACAGTCTCTGGGGCCAACGTCCTGACTTTC
TRBD1	TRBV20-1	many	15	TRBJ2-2	CSASGQGSRTGELFF	TGCAGTGCTTCTGGACAGGGGAGTCGGACCGGGGAGCTGTTTTTT
TRBD2	TRBV3-1	.	15	TRBJ2-7	CASSPPWEGPYEQYF	TGTGCCAGCAGCCCCCCTTGGGAGGGGCCCTACGAGCAGTACTTC
TRBD2	TRBV27	.	15	TRBJ2-1	CASSTRLAGNNEQFF	TGTGCCAGCAGTACCCGCCTAGCGGGGAACAATGAGCAGTTCTTC
TRBD2	TRBV7-2	.	17	TRBJ2-5	CASSLFSEAGGQETQYF	TGTGCCAGCAGCTTATTTTCCGAAGCGGGGGGGCAAGAGACCCAGTACTTC
.	TRBV12-3/TRBV12-4	few	14	TRBJ2-5	CASSTHSGIETQYF	TGTGCCAGCAGCACCCATAGCGGTATAGAGACCCAGTACTTC
TRBD2	TRBV10-3	many	16	TRBJ2-1	CAITQITSGGYNEQFF	TGTGCCATCACTCAGATTACTAGCGGGGGTTACAATGAGCAGTTCTTC
TRBD1	TRBV28	.	18	TRBJ1-5	CASSLGLGAGGSNQPQHF	TGTGCCAGCAGTTTAGGGTTGGGAGCAGGGGGTAGCAATCAGCCCCAGCATTTT
TRBD1	TRBV7-9	.	17	TRBJ1-4	CASSLGAGGLDMEKLFF	TGTGCCAGCAGCTTGGGAGCAGGGGGCCTTGATATGGAAAAACTGTTTTTT
TRBD1	TRBV12-3/TRBV12-4	many	14	TRBJ1-2	CASSTPGGGYGYTF	TGTGCCAGCAGTACTCCAGGGGGCGGCTATGGCTACACCTTC
TRBD1	TRBV4-1	few	16	TRBJ1-5	CASSQEVDRGGQPQHF	TGCGCCAGCAGCCAGGAAGTTGACAGGGGAGGGCAGCCCCAGCATTTT
.	TRBV5-1	many	13	TRBJ1-5	CASTGRAGQPQHF	TGCGCCAGCACGGGCAGGGCGGGCCAGCCCCAGCATTTT
TRBD2	TRBV4-2	.	18	TRBJ2-5	CASSQDGGASGGQETQYF	TGTGCCAGCAGCCAAGATGGTGGGGCTAGCGGGGGCCAAGAGACCCAGTACTTC
.	TRBV10-3	.	11	TRBJ1-2	CAMRRDYGYTF	TGTGCCATGAGACGGGACTATGGCTACACCTTC
TRBD1	TRBV27	few	13	TRBJ2-7	CASSLFQGDEQYF	TGTGCCAGCAGTTTATTTCAGGGGGACGAGCAGTACTTC
TRBD1	TRBV6-2/TRBV6-3	.	15	TRBJ2-5	CATTDKVRGQETQYF	TGTGCCACAACCGATAAAGTCAGGGGGCAAGAGACCCAGTACTTC
.	TRBV4-1	few	15	TRBJ2-7	CASSHQDGSGYEQYF	TGCGCCAGCAGCCACCAAGACGGGAGTGGATACGAGCAGTACTTC
TRBD1	TRBV12-3/TRBV12-4	many	14	TRBJ1-1	CASSPKTGDTEAFF	TGTGCCAGCAGTCCAAAGACAGGGGACACTGAAGCTTTCTTT
.	TRBV11-2	many	13	TRBJ1-4	CASSRSKNEKLFF	TGTGCCAGCAGCAGGTCGAAGAATGAAAAACTGTTTTTT
TRBD1	TRBV12-3/TRBV12-4	few	15	TRBJ1-2	CASSPGQFTDYGYTF	TGTGCCAGCAGTCCGGGACAGTTCACGGACTATGGCTACACCTTC
TRBD1	TRBV7-2	few	17	TRBJ1-1	CASSLAATGETNTEAFF	TGTGCCAGCAGCTTAGCTGCGACAGGGGAGACGAACACTGAAGCTTTCTTT
.	TRBV20-1	many	12	TRBJ1-2	CSVKDANYGYTF	TGCAGTGTGAAGGACGCAAACTATGGCTACACCTTC
.	TRBV7-9	few	16	TRBJ2-6	CASSLEVTLSLNVLTF	TGTGCCAGCAGCTTAGAGGTGACACTTTCTCTTAACGTCCTGACTTTC